The source of this T cell receptor (beta chain) is a study of blood T cell repertoires in COVID-19. Turning to the study itself: Material from acute and convalescent COVID-19 was sourced from the United States, Italy and Spain. The analysed material was cDNA or gDNA that came from T cells, B-cell-depleted T cells, or PBMCs.

How the authors handled the data: Estimation of nucleated cell counts was performed using reference gene primer amplification. This table comes from immunoSEQ multiplex PCR, and its TCRdb copy is limited to in-frame clones, with some not included. The V and J calls and clone size come from that table; D and trimming were worked out from the DNA. The sample lists over 55,000 clones; around 87% were seen once. Trimming pared 4 bases from V and 3 bases from J, leaving 10 bases between. The CDR3 extends over 13 amino acids. Looked up from germline, CDR1 is MGHRA and CDR2 is YSYEKL. This clone is a singleton in its sample.

The origin of this receptor is a human donor with active COVID-19. The donor label of this sample is uncertain. The sample comprised peripheral blood. The chain carries TRBV4-1 and TRBJ2-7; a weak D match, TRBD2 (6 bases). CDR3 bases: TGCGCCAGCAGCCGAGGCGGGAACTACGAGCAGTACTTC. Amino acid sequence: CASSRGGNYEQYF.